The 23 T cell receptor beta chains listed next were all sequenced from one sample in a study of T cells of healthy individuals. MiXCR, run by TCRdb on the 5' RACE reads, gives a single entry per CDR3 protein. The table has 85,000 to 100,000 distinct CDR3 sequences, around 17% seen once. These receptors were collected from a human donor in good health.

V and J are TRBV28 and TRBJ1-5; D ambiguous. The CDR3 is 18 residues long. Germline CDR1 and CDR2: MDHEN and SYDVKM. Trimming stripped 3 bases from V and 0 bases from J, with 18 bases between. CDR3 in amino acids: CASSLGRAGIYSNQPQHF. The CDR3 DNA sequence: TGTGCCAGCAGTTTGGGGAGGGCGGGGATATATAGCAATCAGCCCCAGCATTTT.

This clonotype turned up a few times. This chain connects TRBV7-2 to TRBJ1-1; D not certain. This CDR3 region has 13 residues. Germline lookup yields CDR1 SGHTA and CDR2 FQGNSA. V lost 3 bases, J lost 4 bases, and 9 bases lay in between. The CDR3, as DNA: TGTGCCAGCAGCTTTAGTACGAGCACTGAAGCTTTCTTT. It specifies CASSFSTSTEAFF.

J is TRBJ2-7 and V is TRBV20-1, with D tentatively TRBD1 (5 bases). Per germline, CDR1 DFQATT and CDR2 SNEGSKA (reference sequence). The V and J ends lost 5 bases and 4 bases respectively, with 18 bases between them. The length of the CDR3 is 14 residues. CDR3 residues: CSASLTGDLYEQYF. CDR3 DNA: TGCAGTGCTTCACTTACAGGAGACCTATACGAGCAGTACTTC.

V usage is TRBV27 and J usage is TRBJ1-1, with D possibly TRBD1 on 5 matching bases. The germline V gene has CDR1 MNHEY and CDR2 SMNVEV (reference sequence). V gave up 2 bases and J gave up 4 bases, with 8 bases separating them. The CDR3 consists of 13 residues. The CDR3, as DNA: TGTGCCAGCAGTTTACAGGGCTTCACTGAAGCTTTCTTT. It is translated as CASSLQGFTEAFF.

This clonotype was recorded many times. CDR3 region: CASSRSRVEGETQYF. In DNA, the CDR3 is TGCGCCAGCAGCCGGTCCAGGGTTGAGGGGGAGACCCAGTACTTC. The V and J genes are TRBV4-3 and TRBJ2-5, with D perhaps TRBD1 or TRBD2 (5 bases each). Per germline, CDR1 LGHNA and CDR2 YSLEER. V lost 4 bases to trimming and J lost 5 bases, with 17 bases between them. This CDR3 comprises 15 residues.

This clonotype was counted between two and nine times. The genes are TRBV7-9 and TRBJ2-3; D unresolved. The CDR3 is 15 amino acids. The V end was cut by 3 bases, the J end by 1 base, with 11 bases between. Germline V gene data show CDR1 as SEHNR and CDR2 as FQNEAQ (reference sequence). The CDR3 nucleotides are TGTGCCAGCAGCTTCGCGCCGACCGGCACAGATACGCAGTATTTT. It specifies CASSFAPTGTDTQYF.

This clonotype was counted between two and nine times. The chain is built from TRBV20-1 and TRBJ1-3, with TRBD1 matching 9 bases. The length of the CDR3 is 13 residues. Germline V gene data show CDR1 as DFQATT and CDR2 as SNEGSKA (reference sequence). Trimming took 6 bases from V and 2 from J; bases not matched to a gene: 2. The CDR3 spells CSAWDRAGNTIYF. In DNA, the CDR3 is TGCAGTGCATGGGACAGGGCTGGAAACACCATATATTTT.

This chain links TRBV6-1 with TRBJ1-6, with D perhaps matching TRBD1 (6 bases). The germline V and J ends were trimmed by 2 bases and 7 bases, with 12 bases remaining between them. There are 15 residues in the CDR3. Germline CDR1 and CDR2: MNHNS and SASEGT. This chain's CDR3 is CASSESGTTNSPLHF. For the CDR3, the DNA is TGTGCCAGCAGTGAATCTGGGACAACGAATTCACCCCTCCACTTT.

This clonotype has only a few counts. The V call is TRBV7-2, the J call TRBJ2-3, with 8 bases aligning to TRBD2. The V gene's germline CDR1 is SGHTA and CDR2 FQGNSA. The CDR3 loop spans 14 amino acids. V shed 8 bases and J 8 bases; nucleotides not matched to a gene: 12. DNA for the CDR3: TGTGCCAGCTATCGGGGGGGGGGCCAGGGTACGCAGTATTTT. Protein product: CASYRGGGQGTQYF.

The chain links TRBV28 to TRBJ1-5; D is unresolved. V lost 4 bases, J lost 4 bases, and 8 bases lay in between. The germline CDR1 and CDR2 sequences are MDHEN and SYDVKM. The CDR3 is 13 residues long. This CDR3 is CASSSQLNQPQHF. CDR3 DNA sequence: TGTGCCAGCAGTTCACAGCTAAATCAGCCCCAGCATTTT.

This clonotype occurred many times. The chain carries TRBV24-1 and TRBJ2-1, with 10 bases fitting TRBD1. Germline V CDR1 and CDR2: KGHDR, SFDVKD. V shed 5 bases, J shed 8 bases, and the junction held 5 bases outside the gene matches. The CDR3 spans 14 residues. CDR3: CATSGDRGGDEQFF. The CDR3 DNA reads TGTGCCACCAGTGGGGACAGGGGAGGCGATGAGCAGTTCTTC.

This clonotype was recorded a few times. As DNA, the CDR3 is TGTGCCAGCAGCCTGGGACTAGGCGGGACCCAGTACTTC. This encodes CASSLGLGGTQYF. This rearrangement joins TRBV7-7 to TRBJ2-5; 8 bases line up with TRBD2. The germline V gene encodes CDR1 SSHAT and CDR2 FNYEAQ (reference sequence). The CDR3 has 13 amino acids. The ends lost 5 bases at V and 7 bases at J; junction bases unmatched: 6.

The sample holds a few counts of this clonotype. The chain employs TRBV30 and TRBJ2-1, with D unresolved. Germline assignment: CDR1 GTSNPN and CDR2 SVGIG (reference sequence). Trimming shortened V by 4 bases and J by 3 bases, and 13 bases separated the two germline ends. The CDR3 is made up of 14 amino acids. CDR3 sequence reads: CAWTQRLSYNEQFF. As DNA, the CDR3 is TGTGCCTGGACCCAACGGCTAAGCTACAATGAGCAGTTCTTC.

CDR3 nucleotides: TGTGCCAGCAGCCAAGATGTTTCAGCGGGAGACACCGGGGAGCTGTTTTTT. It translates to CASSQDVSAGDTGELFF. The chain recombines TRBV3-1 with TRBJ2-2; 8 bases align to TRBD2. V shed 0 bases, J shed 3 bases, and the junction held 6 bases outside the gene matches. This CDR3 contains 17 residues. Germline CDR1 reads LGHDT; CDR2 reads YNNKEL (reference sequence).

The chain combines TRBV7-9 with TRBJ2-2; 7 bases line up with TRBD2. The junction had 8 bases not matched to a gene; V was cut back by 6 bases and J by 4 bases. The CDR3 has 15 residues. CDR1 is SEHNR, CDR2 FQNEAQ, per germline (reference sequence). For the CDR3, the DNA is TGTGCCAGCAGGTACAATAGCGGGCCCACCGGGGAGCTGTTTTTT. This translates into CASRYNSGPTGELFF.

The chain uses TRBV28 and TRBJ2-7; D is uncertain. Per germline, CDR1 MDHEN and CDR2 SYDVKM. CDR3 length: 11 amino acids. V lost 3 bases, J lost 5 bases, and 5 bases lay in between. The CDR3 reads CASSFFHEQYF. For the CDR3, the DNA is TGTGCCAGCAGTTTTTTTCACGAGCAGTACTTC.

This clonotype was observed a handful of times. V usage is TRBV4-3 and J usage is TRBJ2-7; 7 bases align to TRBD2. V dropped 1 base and J dropped 2; count of bases not matched to a gene: 8. CDR3 size: 16 residues. Germline CDR1 is LGHNA and CDR2 is YSLEER. CDR3 sequence: CASSQVWEGLPYEQYF. CDR3 DNA sequence: TGCGCCAGCAGCCAAGTTTGGGAGGGCCTCCCCTACGAGCAGTACTTC.

The rearrangement uses TRBV3-1 and TRBJ1-6; D unclear. This CDR3 comprises 12 residues. The V end lost 1 base, the J end lost 14 bases, and 9 bases lay between the germline ends. The germline CDR1 and CDR2 sequences are LGHDT and YNNKEL (reference sequence). Here the CDR3 reads CASSQGPASLHF. The CDR3 nucleotides read TGTGCCAGCAGCCAAGGGCCTGCGTCCCTCCACTTT.

The chain is built from TRBV30 and TRBJ1-1; D may be TRBD1 (6 bases). V lost 1 base to trimming and J lost 3 bases, with 12 bases between them. This CDR3 region has 14 residues. CDR1 and CDR2 (germline): GTSNPN, SVGIG (reference sequence). The chain's CDR3 is CAWSEGQGYTEAFF. CDR3 bases: TGTGCCTGGAGTGAAGGGCAGGGGTACACTGAAGCTTTCTTT.

V and J are TRBV5-5 and TRBJ1-5; 7 positions agree with TRBD1. The J segment lost 5 bases and the V segment lost 4 bases, leaving 9 bases of the junction unmatched. The CDR3 loop spans 15 amino acids. Germline CDR1 reads SGHKS; CDR2 reads YYEKEE (reference sequence). CDR3 coding DNA: TGTGCCAGCAGCCGAGCTGGGGACAGCTATCAGCCCCAGCATTTT. Residues: CASSRAGDSYQPQHF.

The genes are TRBV7-9 and TRBJ2-5, with a tentative D call TRBD2 (6 bases). With 5 bases removed from V and 5 bases from J, the gap between germline ends came to 18 bases. Per germline, CDR1 SEHNR and CDR2 FQNEAQ (reference sequence). CDR3 length: 15 amino acids. The CDR3 DNA reads TGTGCCAGCAGCCCGAACGCGGGGATTAGGGAGACCCAGTACTTC. Amino acids: CASSPNAGIRETQYF.

This chain joins TRBV11-3 and TRBJ1-1; maybe TRBD1 (6 bases). The CDR3 runs to 13 residues. The ends were cut back, 4 bases at V and 5 bases at J, with 11 bases in the middle. Germline CDR1 reads SGHNT; CDR2 reads YENEEA. This CDR3 reads CASSSEGGTEAFF. In DNA, the CDR3 is TGTGCCAGCAGCTCAGAGGGGGGGACTGAAGCTTTCTTT. The full variable domain, with the rest looked up from reference TRBV11-3 and TRBJ1-1, is EAGVVQSPRYKIIEKKQPVAFWCNPISGHNTLYWYLQNLGQGPELLIRYENEEAVDDSQLPKDRFSAERLKGVDSTLKIQPAELGDSAVYLCASSSEGGTEAFFGQGTRLTVV.

This clonotype has a count of ten or more. V usage is TRBV29-1 and J usage is TRBJ2-3; TRBD2 agrees at 11 bases. Germline CDR1 is SQVTM and CDR2 is ANQGSEA. V lost 7 bases and J lost 5; bases outside the gene matches: 8. CDR3 length: 14 amino acids. Written as DNA, the CDR3 is TGCAGCGCCACCCCCGGGACTAGCGGAGATACGCAGTATTTT. Protein sequence: CSATPGTSGDTQYF.